The rows below give T cell receptor beta chains drawn from one sample of a study of blood T cell repertoires in COVID-19. Sequencing was performed with immunoSEQ multiplex PCR; in TCRdb, only in-frame clones are kept and a portion is missing. Of about 220,000 clones listed, about 79% were seen once; the top ten hold approximately 1.2%. The sequenced material came from PBMCs or T cells enriched from blood (not recorded which). The source of these receptors is a woman aged 40 to 49 with acute COVID-19. The CDR3 runs from the conserved cysteine through the conserved F or W. A D gene is named only where the DNA matches it firmly.

v_gene	d_gene	j_gene	CDR3aa
TRBV6-5	NA	TRBJ2-3	CASSPPGLHGDTQYF
TRBV24-1	TRBD1	TRBJ2-3	CATSELGTGGDTQYF
TRBV5-1	NA	TRBJ2-2	CASSLVPGLNTGELFF
TRBV6-2/TRBV6-3	NA	TRBJ1-2	CASSYNGLSGSGYTF
TRBV7-3	NA	TRBJ2-6	CASRSGSGANVLTF
TRBV30	NA	TRBJ1-2	CAWSVQGYGYTF
TRBV28	TRBD1	TRBJ2-4	CASRQGVKNIQYF
TRBV5-8	NA	TRBJ2-2	CASSSERRTGELFF
TRBV4-1	NA	TRBJ2-7	CASSPNRVPYEQYF
TRBV19	TRBD1	TRBJ1-3	CASSATGGGSGNTIYF
TRBV2	NA	TRBJ1-1	CASSDSGKAFF
TRBV6-5	NA	TRBJ2-5	CASSYSGGAQETQYF
TRBV14	TRBD1	TRBJ2-2	CASSQVQGRGTGELFF
TRBV6-5	NA	TRBJ1-2	CASSRLDSYGYTF
TRBV7-6	TRBD1	TRBJ1-3	CASSHPGQDSGNTIYF
TRBV28	NA	TRBJ2-4	CASSSPASALAKNIQYF
TRBV18	TRBD1	TRBJ1-4	CASSPQTGFEKLFF
TRBV19	NA	TRBJ2-2	CASSRRTGHTGELFF
TRBV28	NA	TRBJ1-5	CASSYPTGYSNQPQHF
TRBV3-1/TRBV3-2	NA	TRBJ1-4	CASTGGWDEKLFF
TRBV3-1/TRBV3-2	TRBD2	TRBJ2-7	CASSPTSGRPILAQYF
TRBV2	TRBD2	TRBJ2-1	CASKVAGNEQFF
TRBV28	NA	TRBJ2-7	CASSLSVLYEQYF
TRBV19	NA	TRBJ1-1	CASAFRGDTEAFF
TRBV27	NA	TRBJ1-4	CASSSGLGQWTNEKLFF
TRBV7-8	NA	TRBJ1-1	CASSLVRQGLATEAFF
TRBV19	TRBD1	TRBJ1-6	CASSRTGQGASPLHF
TRBV6-4	NA	TRBJ2-3	CASSEVAQGGGTDTQYF
TRBV13	NA	TRBJ1-2	CASSRKPTNRDRWDGYTF
TRBV19	NA	TRBJ2-7	CASMPQGGLYEQYF
TRBV24-1	TRBD1	TRBJ1-2	CATSDPDRFGGYTF
TRBV28	NA	TRBJ1-4	CASSFPVATNEKLFF
TRBV5-4	TRBD1	TRBJ1-1	CASSSTYWTGFNTEAFF
TRBV3-1/TRBV3-2	NA	TRBJ2-5	CASSRDPSETQYF
TRBV7-9	NA	TRBJ2-3	CASSLNRDTQYF